The rows below give T cell receptor beta chains drawn from one sample of a study of T cells after yellow fever vaccination. TCRdb reprocessed the 5' RACE reads via MiXCR and lists one record per CDR3 protein. Altogether around 320,000 distinct CDR3 sequences are present, around 10% being singletons, with the ten largest covering about 3.7%. Material: CD4+ T cells sorted from PBMCs, obtained 5 days after the yellow fever booster vaccination. These receptors were collected from a man aged 18-30 years who received the YFV17D yellow fever vaccine. Both conserved end residues are part of each CDR3. D genes are given only for firm matches. Size is omitted from some rows. Given values are once, few, many or a class for expanded clones.

D gene,V gene,J gene,clone size,CDR3 DNA,CDR3 protein
TRBD1,TRBV29-1,TRBJ1-1,few,TGCAGCGTCAGGGGGCATGTCGACACTGAAGCTTTCTTT,CSVRGHVDTEAFF
TRBD1,TRBV20-1,TRBJ1-2,few,TGCAGCTCACGAAGGCAGGGGGTCGACTATGGCTACACCTTC,CSSRRQGVDYGYTF
-,TRBV6-2/TRBV6-3,TRBJ2-7,few,TGTGCCACCAAACGTGGGGGCGTTGACTACGAGCAGTACTTC,CATKRGGVDYEQYF
-,TRBV2,TRBJ2-3,-,TGTGCCAGCGCCCCGCTAGGTCTCACGCAGTATTTT,CASAPLGLTQYF
TRBD1,TRBV7-2,TRBJ1-5,many,TGTGCCAGCAGCTCATGGACAGGCGTGCCCCAGCATTTT,CASSSWTGVPQHF
-,TRBV10-1,TRBJ1-1,-,TGCGCCAGCATTTCACCCGTGAGCACTGAAGCTTTCTTT,CASISPVSTEAFF
-,TRBV18,TRBJ1-6,few,TGTGCCAGCCGAAGCTCCTATAATTCACCCCTCCACTTT,CASRSSYNSPLHF
-,TRBV5-1,TRBJ2-5,few,TGCGCCAGCAGTCCCCGTAAGGGAGGAGAGACCCAGTACTTC,CASSPRKGGETQYF
-,TRBV7-9,TRBJ1-4,many,TGTGCCAGCACTCCCTTCGGGGAAAAACTGTTTTTT,CASTPFGEKLFF
TRBD1,TRBV7-8,TRBJ2-5,few,TGTGCCAGCAGCTTAGCAGGACAGGGGGCTTGGGAGACCCAGTACTTC,CASSLAGQGAWETQYF
TRBD2,TRBV7-2,TRBJ2-5,many,TGTGCCAGCAGCGCCGTGGGAGGGGTTAGCCAAGAGACCCAGTACTTC,CASSAVGGVSQETQYF
TRBD2,TRBV10-3,TRBJ2-7,-,TGTGCCATCAGTGAGTCGGGGTCCGGGACTAGCGGCTCCTACGAGCAGTACTTC,CAISESGSGTSGSYEQYF
-,TRBV6-5,TRBJ2-1,few,TGTGCCAGCAGATCCCTCCCCCGGCGGAATGAGCAGTTCTTC,CASRSLPRRNEQFF
TRBD2,TRBV4-3,TRBJ2-3,many,TGCGCCAGCAGCCAAGAGCTAGCGGGGGGCACAGATACGCAGTATTTT,CASSQELAGGTDTQYF
TRBD2,TRBV5-4,TRBJ2-3,-,TGTGCCAGCAGCTTAAAACTAGCGGGAGACTCGAGTAGCACAGATACGCAGTATTTT,CASSLKLAGDSSSTDTQYF
-,TRBV7-9,TRBJ2-7,few,TGTGCCAGCAGCTCGGACGCCGCCTACGAGCAGTACTTC,CASSSDAAYEQYF
-,TRBV29-1,TRBJ1-2,-,TGCAGCGGCCAGGATAACTATGGCTACACCTTC,CSGQDNYGYTF
TRBD2,TRBV7-7,TRBJ2-3,-,TGTGCCAGCAGCTCTAGCGGGGGGCCGGGCACAGATACGCAGTATTTT,CASSSSGGPGTDTQYF
TRBD2,TRBV28,TRBJ2-1,few,TGTGCCAGCAGTGGTAGCGGGGGCCTCGGGAATGAGCAGTTCTTC,CASSGSGGLGNEQFF
-,TRBV7-2,TRBJ1-1,few,TGTGCCAGCAGCTTAGTGGGCAGGGTTGAAGCTTTCTTT,CASSLVGRVEAFF